This T cell receptor (beta chain) was sequenced for a study of Tregs in tolerant kidney transplant recipients. Recipients received nonmyeloablative bone marrow transplants from related graft donors, with transient mixed chimerism. Unstimulated Tregs (CD4+CD25+CD127-) and CD4+CD25- non-Tregs were sorted from PBMCs. Notes on the study in general: Validation in larger populations is needed because few patients were studied.

The method was immunoSEQ multiplex PCR; TCRdb's version includes in-frame clones alone and lacks a portion of them. The repertoire includes approximately 81,000 clones, about 91% of them detected once, and approximately 1.4% sits in the top ten. CDR3 length equals 14 residues. CDR1 is SGHTA and CDR2 is FQGNSA in the germline V gene. V lost 2 bases, J lost 7 bases, and 14 bases lay in between. Comments on this clone: Its antigen remains unknown.

The sequenced sample was CD4+ T cells from blood (PBMCs), obtained 24 months after the transplant. This clonotype was sampled from a human patient who received a combined kidney and bone marrow transplant. Some T cells may be provided by the graft donor. The chain is built from TRBV7-2 and TRBJ1-2; D is undetermined. The CDR3 DNA follows: TGTGCCAGCAGCTTATGGGAGGGCCGCGCTGGCTACACCTTC. It translates to CASSLWEGRAGYTF.